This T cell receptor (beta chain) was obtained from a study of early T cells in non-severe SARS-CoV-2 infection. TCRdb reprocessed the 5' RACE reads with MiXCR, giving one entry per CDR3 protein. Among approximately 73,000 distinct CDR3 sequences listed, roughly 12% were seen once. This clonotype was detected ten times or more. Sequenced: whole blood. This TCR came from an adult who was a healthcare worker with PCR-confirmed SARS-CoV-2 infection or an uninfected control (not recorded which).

As DNA, the CDR3 is TGTGCCAGCACTCCTACCTTTAGCGGGTCCCAGCGCGAGCAGTACTTC. It codes for CASTPTFSGSQREQYF. This rearrangement joins TRBV6-2 or TRBV6-3 to TRBJ2-7; 7 bases are a match to TRBD2. The CDR3 runs 16 residues. V was pared by 7 bases and J by 6 bases, with 18 bases of the junction left unmatched. Germline V gene data show CDR1 as MNHEY and CDR2 as SVGEGT.